The following is a T cell receptor (beta chain) sequence with its context. Germline CDR1 MNHEY, CDR2 SVGAGI. The CDR3 has 15 residues. Trimming removed 5 bases from V and 0 bases from J; junction bases left unmatched: 4. The data were taken from a study of blood T cell repertoires in COVID-19. About the research overall: Samples of COVID-19 (acute and convalescent) were obtained from the United States, Italy and Spain. T cells, B-cell-depleted T cells, or PBMCs supplied cDNA or gDNA.

Study processing details: From reference gene primer amplification, estimates of nucleated cell counts were derived. Only in-frame clones appear in the TCRdb table, and some are missing; sequencing was by immunoSEQ multiplex PCR. The D gene and trimming were derived from the DNA, and the V and J assignments and clone size from that table. The sample includes 150,000 to 200,000 clones, more than 60% of them seen just once. The sequenced sample consisted of peripheral blood. The TCR originated in a man in his 60s with acute or convalescent COVID-19. The chain has TRBV6-5 and TRBJ2-4; TRBD1 aligns across 7 bases. Here the CDR3 DNA reads TGTGCCAGCAGTCCGACAGGGCTAGCCAAAAACATTCAGTACTTC. This codes for CASSPTGLAKNIQYF.